These 22 T cell receptor beta chains were sequenced from one sample in a study of CD8 T cells in ankylosing spondylitis. TCRdb re-called the 5' RACE reads with MiXCR, one entry per CDR3 protein. This sample carries about 340,000 distinct CDR3 sequences, approximately 15% of them seen once, and the ten largest clones take approximately 1%. Input material: blood, either unsorted or a sorted T cell fraction (not recorded which). All receptors derive from a male donor with ankylosing spondylitis or in good health (not recorded which).

J is TRBJ2-3 and V is TRBV7-9; maybe TRBD2 (5 bases). Germline lookup yields CDR1 SEHNR and CDR2 FQNEAQ (reference sequence). V lost 6 bases and J 4 bases, leaving 8 bases between the germline ends. The CDR3 extends over 12 amino acids. The CDR3 DNA is TGTGCCAGCAGAACCGGGGCAGATACGCAGTATTTT. It encodes CASRTGADTQYF.

This clonotype has more than one count but fewer than ten. The chain combines TRBV20-1 with TRBJ2-3, with 15 bases lining up with TRBD2. This CDR3 spans 15 amino acids. The trim removed 5 bases at V and 5 bases at J, leaving 5 bases unmatched. CDR1 is DFQATT and CDR2 is SNEGSKA in the germline V gene (reference sequence). Written as DNA, the CDR3 is TGCAGTGCTTCTTGGACTAGCGGGAGGGTAGATACGCAGTATTTT. Translated, it gives CSASWTSGRVDTQYF.

This clonotype has a handful of counts. The chain links TRBV5-6 to TRBJ1-5; D possibly corresponds to TRBD1 (6 bases). Looked up from germline, CDR1 is SGHDT and CDR2 is YYEEEE. V lost 3 bases and J lost 6, with 16 bases in between. CDR3 length: 15 amino acids. The CDR3 DNA follows: TGTGCCAGCAGCTCGGGACAAACCTGGGGTCAGCCCCAGCATTTT. This translates into CASSSGQTWGQPQHF.

The V and J genes are TRBV5-1 and TRBJ1-1, with 7 nucleotides matching TRBD1. The CDR3 has 13 residues. Germline trimming cut 3 bases from V and 4 bases from J; bases unmatched to any gene: 3. Germline CDR1 SGHRS, CDR2 YFSETQ. For the CDR3, the DNA is TGCGCCAGCAGCTGGACAGGCGTCACTGAAGCTTTCTTT. Protein sequence: CASSWTGVTEAFF. Combining the CDR3 with reference TRBV5-1 and TRBJ1-1 gives the whole variable domain KAGVTQTPRYLIKTRGQQVTLSCSPISGHRSVSWYQQTPGQGLQFLFEYFSETQRNKGNFPGRFSGRQFSNSRSEMNVSTLELGDSALYLCASSWTGVTEAFFGQGTRLTVV.

This clonotype was picked up a small number of times. The V and J genes are TRBV7-6 and TRBJ2-7; D gene uncertain. The germline CDR1 and CDR2 sequences are SGHVS and FNYEAQ. The germline V and J ends were trimmed by 1 base and 7 bases, with 11 bases remaining between them. This CDR3 has 13 residues. The CDR3 loop is CASSLGPLREQYF. The CDR3 DNA reads as TGTGCCAGCAGCTTAGGGCCCCTGAGGGAGCAGTACTTC.

This clonotype has a handful of counts. The chain couples TRBV9 to TRBJ2-1; TRBD1 is a possible D gene (6 bases). CDR1 is SGDLS, CDR2 YYNGEE, per germline. V was pared by 2 bases and J by 8 bases, with 23 bases between. CDR3 size: 17 residues. DNA of the CDR3: TGTGCCAGCAGCGTTCCCCCCTTTGGTCTGAACAGGGATGAGCAGTTCTTC. Translation: CASSVPPFGLNRDEQFF.

The gene calls are TRBV5-1 and TRBJ2-5, with D perhaps given as TRBD1 or TRBD2 (5 bases each). Deletions cut 2 bases from V and 4 bases from J, with 21 bases between. In germline, CDR1 is SGHRS, CDR2 YFSETQ. This CDR3 comprises 17 residues. The CDR3 is CASSFNGGLQARETQYF. CDR3 nucleotides: TGCGCCAGCAGCTTTAATGGGGGTCTCCAAGCGAGAGAGACCCAGTACTTC.

This rearrangement joins TRBV7-9 to TRBJ2-2, with no clear D. Germline values: CDR1 SEHNR, CDR2 FQNEAQ (reference sequence). The CDR3 contains 13 residues. Trimming cost V 6 bases and J 7 bases, with 12 bases left between them. The CDR3 protein is CASRKEKSGELFF. CDR3 DNA: TGTGCCAGCAGAAAGGAGAAGAGCGGGGAGCTGTTTTTT.

This clonotype was found a few times. This sequence joins TRBV12-3 or TRBV12-4 and TRBJ1-5; D is unclear. This CDR3 spans 12 amino acids. Trimming removed 5 bases from V and 9 bases from J, with 11 bases in between. In nucleotides, the CDR3 is TGTGCCAGCAGTCTAGGTAGATCGCCCCAGCATTTT. Translated: CASSLGRSPQHF.

This clonotype has only one observation. This may be a read error, as it is one base from a much larger clone. The CDR3 does not end in the conserved phenylalanine or tryptophan, so this is likely a read error. The chain uses TRBV10-3 and TRBJ1-1; weak D call: TRBD1 (6 bases). Deletions cut 2 bases from V and 4 bases from J, with 11 bases between. There are 14 residues in the CDR3. The germline V gene encodes CDR1 ENHRY and CDR2 SYGVKD. The CDR3 loop reads CAISESQGSTEAFL. The DNA of the CDR3 is TGTGCCATCAGTGAGAGTCAGGGGTCCACTGAAGCTTTCCTT.

This chain joins TRBV5-1 and TRBJ2-7; no reliable D call. Germline CDR1 reads SGHRS; CDR2 reads YFSETQ. Trimming pared 3 bases from V and 1 base from J, leaving 11 bases between. The CDR3 spans 14 residues. CDR3 in amino acids: CASSSMPESYEQYF. CDR3 sequence (DNA): TGCGCCAGCAGCTCTATGCCAGAGTCCTACGAGCAGTACTTC.

The sample holds many counts of this clonotype. The rearrangement links TRBV2 to TRBJ1-2; 7 bases match TRBD1. Germline CDR1 SNHLY, CDR2 FYNNEI. The V segment lost 6 bases and the J segment 8 bases; nucleotides outside the gene matches: 6. The CDR3 has 12 amino acids. CDR3 DNA sequence: TGTGCCAGCAGGGAGGGGGCGCGAGGCTACACCTTC. It specifies CASREGARGYTF.

This chain links TRBV5-1 with TRBJ2-7; a possible D gene is TRBD2 (6 bases). Germline V gene sequence: CDR1 SGHRS, CDR2 YFSETQ. The V end lost 3 bases, the J end lost 10 bases, and 20 bases lay between the germline ends. CDR3 size: 14 residues. CDR3 amino acids: CASSSRPGTDVQYF. The CDR3 DNA reads TGCGCCAGCAGCTCTCGTCCGGGGACTGACGTCCAGTACTTC.

Points on this clonotype: The germline gene is not matched at one end of the junction; a read error may be the cause. This chain uses TRBV5-4 with TRBJ2-2; D is possibly TRBD2 (5 bases). CDR3 length: 14 residues. Germline assignment: CDR1 SGHNT and CDR2 YYREEE (reference sequence). The CDR3 region has the DNA TGTGCCATCAGCTCCGGGATCAACACCGGGGAGCTTTTTTTT. The encoded protein is CAISSGINTGELFF.

This clonotype was detected a few times. V gene TRBV5-6 combines with J gene TRBJ2-7; 10 bases align to TRBD1. The germline CDR1 and CDR2 sequences are SGHDT and YYEEEE. V shed 3 bases, J shed 4 bases, and the junction held 7 bases outside the gene matches. CDR3 length equals 15 residues. Here the CDR3 reads CASSCPDRGVYEQYF. In nucleotides, the CDR3 is TGTGCCAGCAGCTGCCCGGACAGGGGGGTATACGAGCAGTACTTC.

The rearrangement joins TRBV5-1 to TRBJ2-5, with 8 bases lining up with TRBD2. J gave up 5 bases and V 1 base, and 7 bases lay outside the gene matches. The CDR3 extends over 15 amino acids. Germline CDR1 is SGHRS and CDR2 is YFSETQ. The CDR3, as DNA: TGCGCCAGCAGCTTGAGGACTAGCCGTGCGGAGACCCAGTACTTC. This translates into CASSLRTSRAETQYF.

The chain links TRBV20-1 to TRBJ2-1; 7 bases fit TRBD2. The germline V gene has CDR1 DFQATT and CDR2 SNEGSKA (reference sequence). The CDR3 extends over 16 amino acids. Losses at the gene ends were 7 bases for V and 8 bases for J; bases not matched to a gene: 20. The CDR3 protein is CSVEQRVAGAVDEQFF. The CDR3 coding sequence is TGCAGTGTAGAGCAACGAGTTGCGGGAGCCGTCGATGAGCAGTTCTTC.

This clonotype appeared a few times. V is TRBV7-8 and J is TRBJ1-5; 7 bases align to TRBD1. CDR1 and CDR2 from the germline V gene are SGHVS and FQNEAQ. This CDR3 is built from 16 residues. Germline trimming cut 0 bases from V and 0 bases from J; bases unmatched to any gene: 2. DNA of the CDR3: TGTGCCAGCAGCTTAGCGGACAGGACTAGCAATCAGCCCCAGCATTTT. Translating it yields CASSLADRTSNQPQHF.

This clonotype was picked up a small number of times. CDR3: CASTFGQGYTF. The CDR3 region has the DNA TGTGCCAGCACCTTTGGTCAGGGCTACACCTTC. This chain joins TRBV12-3 or TRBV12-4 and TRBJ1-2; no clear D gene. Trimming pared 7 bases from V and 8 bases from J, leaving 11 bases between. The CDR3 runs to 11 residues.

This clonotype was detected ten times or more. V is TRBV12-3 or TRBV12-4 and J is TRBJ2-3, with no clear D. The CDR3 totals 13 residues. V shed 0 bases and J shed 6 bases, with 7 bases lying between them. CDR3 DNA sequence: TGTGCCAGCAGTTTAGCTAGTCGCGATACGCAGTATTTT. Its protein product is CASSLASRDTQYF.

As to this clonotype: At one of its ends the junction is not consistent with the germline gene, which may arise from a read error. The rearrangement links TRBV5-1 to TRBJ2-7; D not resolved. Germline V gene data show CDR1 as SGHRS and CDR2 as YFSETQ. The CDR3 covers 13 residues. CDR3 sequence: CASSDGAGYEHYF. In nucleotides, the CDR3 is TGCGCCAGTTCAGACGGAGCCGGCTACGAGCATTACTTC.

This chain links TRBV15 with TRBJ2-6; no clear D. The CDR3 consists of 15 residues. Looked up from germline, CDR1 is LNHNV and CDR2 is YYDKDF (reference sequence). V was pared by 2 bases and J by 0 bases, with 5 bases between. The CDR3 protein is CATSRIVSGANVLTF. The CDR3 DNA follows: TGTGCCACCAGCAGAATCGTCTCTGGGGCCAACGTCCTGACTTTC.